Listed below are T cell receptor beta chains from one sample, sequenced in a study of graft-versus-host responses after intestinal transplantation. Sequenced by immunoSEQ multiplex PCR; TCRdb stores in-frame clones only, minus some. The top ten hold roughly 7% of the sample, which has about 4,900 clones, 25% to 30% seen once. The source material was alloreactive CD8+ T cells from a mixed lymphocyte reaction culture, sampled before intestinal transplant. These TCRs come from a human patient who received an intestinal transplant. Both conserved end residues are part of each CDR3. The D gene is left open where the match is weak. The size of a clone is reported for some rows only, either as once, few or many, or as a class for expanded clones.

d_gene	abundance	v_gene	j_gene	CDR3aa	CDR3nt
NA	NA	TRBV19	TRBJ1-1	CASSMGREAFF	TGTGCCAGTAGTATGGGGCGTGAAGCTTTCTTT
TRBD2	NA	TRBV6-1	TRBJ2-7	CAISDPSGRVYEQYF	TGTGCCATCAGTGACCCTAGCGGGAGAGTCTACGAGCAGTACTTC
NA	NA	TRBV19	TRBJ2-1	CASTAGQSYNEQFF	TGTGCCAGTACGGCGGGACAGTCCTACAATGAGCAGTTCTTC
NA	NA	TRBV7-6	TRBJ2-1	CASSTVEGERNNEQFF	TGTGCCAGCAGCACAGTGGAGGGGGAGAGAAACAATGAGCAGTTCTTC
TRBD2	medium-sized	TRBV6-5	TRBJ2-3	CASSYVGAGADTQYF	TGTGCCAGCAGTTACGTGGGAGCGGGAGCAGATACGCAGTATTTT
TRBD2	NA	TRBV5-1	TRBJ2-1	CASEAGDGLNEQFF	TGCGCCAGCGAGGCGGGAGACGGGTTGAATGAGCAGTTCTTC
TRBD1	NA	TRBV6-1	TRBJ2-7	CASRDRVNYEQYF	TGTGCCAGCAGAGACAGGGTTAATTACGAGCAGTACTTC
TRBD1	few	TRBV6-8	TRBJ2-7	CASTTGYFDEQYF	TGTGCCAGCACGACAGGGTACTTTGACGAGCAGTACTTC
NA	NA	TRBV5-6	TRBJ2-7	CASSLGHRDYEQYF	TGTGCCAGCAGCTTGGGTCACAGGGACTACGAGCAGTACTTC
TRBD1	NA	TRBV15	TRBJ1-2	CATSDRDRGHPNYGYTF	TGTGCCACCAGCGACCGGGACAGGGGGCATCCTAACTATGGCTACACCTTC
NA	few	TRBV5-1	TRBJ2-6	CASAPGANVLTF	TGCGCCAGCGCCCCCGGGGCCAACGTCCTGACTTTC
NA	NA	TRBV7-7	TRBJ1-5	CASSSDGDQPQHF	TGTGCTAGCAGCTCTGACGGGGATCAGCCCCAGCATTTT
NA	NA	TRBV9	TRBJ1-1	CASSVGSLDTEAFF	TGTGCCAGCAGCGTAGGTTCCTTGGACACTGAAGCTTTCTTT
NA	NA	TRBV10-3	TRBJ1-5	CAISESTPDGNPDF	TGTGCCATCAGTGAGTCGACTCCGGACGGCAACCCTGATTTT
NA	few	TRBV6-4	TRBJ2-7	CASSYGGNYEQYF	TGTGCCAGCAGTTACGGAGGTAACTACGAGCAGTACTTC
TRBD2	medium-sized	TRBV10-3	TRBJ2-7	CAITGGGPYEQYF	TGTGCCATCACGGGGGGAGGGCCGTACGAGCAGTACTTC
NA	few	TRBV5-8	TRBJ2-3	CASSNVPSTSTDTQYF	TGTGCCAGCAGCAACGTTCCCTCTACTAGCACAGATACGCAGTATTTT
NA	few	TRBV7-9	TRBJ1-3	CASSLYAGDTIYF	TGTGCCAGCAGCTTGTACGCGGGGGACACCATATATTTT
NA	few	TRBV13	TRBJ2-5	CASSSIQDVVGETQYF	TGTGCCAGCAGCTCGATTCAGGATGTCGTAGGAGAGACCCAGTACTTC
NA	NA	TRBV6-1	TRBJ1-1	CASQPGFTEAFF	TGTGCCTCTCAGCCCGGGTTCACTGAAGCTTTCTTT
NA	NA	TRBV10-3	TRBJ2-7	CASSYSIGEVSYEQYF	TGTGCCAGCAGTTACTCGATCGGGGAGGTCTCCTACGAGCAGTACTTC
TRBD2	few	TRBV19	TRBJ2-1	CASSLAGGPNNEQFF	TGTGCCAGTAGTTTAGCGGGAGGGCCCAACAATGAGCAGTTCTTC
NA	few	TRBV27	TRBJ1-6	CASSGGSVASPLHF	TGTGCCAGCAGTGGGGGGTCGGTAGCCTCACCCCTCCACTTT
NA	NA	TRBV25-1	TRBJ1-1	CASTQWLTDEAFF	TGTGCCAGCACCCAATGGTTGACAGATGAAGCTTTCTTT
NA	NA	TRBV19	TRBJ2-1	CASSKAGSSYNEQFF	TGTGCCAGTAGTAAGGCAGGCTCCTCCTACAATGAGCAGTTCTTC
TRBD2	few	TRBV27	TRBJ2-3	CASSFWASGRPTDTQYF	TGTGCCAGCAGTTTTTGGGCTAGCGGGAGGCCCACAGATACGCAGTATTTT
NA	few	TRBV13	TRBJ2-2	CASSEHSRQGLRGTGELFF	TGTGCCAGCAGTGAACATAGCCGTCAGGGTCTCCGAGGCACCGGGGAGCTGTTTTTT
TRBD2	NA	TRBV5-1	TRBJ2-1	CASSFASGTYNEQFF	TGCGCCAGCAGCTTCGCTAGCGGAACGTACAATGAGCAGTTCTTC
TRBD1	NA	TRBV7-6	TRBJ1-4	CASSLAGQGAGEKLFF	TGTGCCAGCAGCTTAGCCGGGCAGGGGGCAGGGGAAAAACTGTTTTTT
NA	NA	TRBV4-1	TRBJ1-2	CASSQDPGAGLYGYTF	TGCGCCAGCAGCCAAGACCCCGGCGCAGGGCTTTATGGCTACACCTTC
TRBD1	NA	TRBV19	TRBJ2-7	CASSLWTGNYEQYF	TGTGCCAGTAGTCTGTGGACAGGGAACTACGAGCAGTACTTC
NA	few	TRBV6-5	TRBJ2-3	CASREVSSDTQYF	TGTGCCAGCAGGGAAGTATCGTCAGATACGCAGTATTTT
TRBD2	NA	TRBV6-4	TRBJ2-1	CASSYSSGTEQFF	TGTGCCAGCAGTTACTCTAGCGGGACTGAGCAGTTCTTC
NA	NA	TRBV7-3	TRBJ2-1	CASSLGIGGAYNEQFF	TGTGCCAGCAGCTTAGGTATTGGCGGGGCCTACAATGAGCAGTTCTTC
NA	few	TRBV11-3	TRBJ2-5	CASSPSVGETQYF	TGTGCCAGCAGCCCTAGTGTGGGAGAGACCCAGTACTTC
TRBD2	medium-sized	TRBV5-1	TRBJ2-7	CASSLGPGLAGDEQYF	TGCGCCAGCAGCTTGGGTCCTGGACTAGCGGGAGACGAGCAGTACTTC
NA	NA	TRBV21-1	TRBJ2-4	CASRDPGGSGHLLAKNIQYF	TGTGCCAGCAGAGACCCCGGGGGTAGCGGGCATCTTCTAGCCAAAAACATTCAGTACTTC
TRBD2	few	TRBV6-5	TRBJ2-3	CASSYGVAGLTDTQYF	TGTGCCAGCAGTTACGGGGTAGCGGGGCTCACAGATACGCAGTATTTT
NA	NA	TRBV5-6	TRBJ2-3	CASSLDGGRDTQYF	TGTGCCAGCAGCTTGGACGGGGGGCGAGATACGCAGTATTTT
NA	NA	TRBV27	TRBJ2-7	CASSLSANPYEQYF	TGTGCCAGCAGTTTATCGGCGAACCCCTACGAGCAGTACTTC
NA	NA	TRBV4-1	TRBJ2-7	CASRRQHLTYEQYF	TGCGCCAGCCGTCGACAGCACCTTACTTACGAGCAGTACTTC
TRBD2	NA	TRBV11-2	TRBJ2-7	CASSILAGGYEQYF	TGTGCCAGCAGCATACTAGCGGGGGGCTACGAGCAGTACTTC